The 8 T cell receptor beta chains reported below all come from one sample, sequenced in a study of cytomegalovirus exposure and HLA in healthy donors. Use of 60 Vbeta and 13 Jbeta primers characterized the PCR. Assay used: immunoSEQ multiplex PCR; TCRdb lists only in-frame clones, some missing. This table holds 120,000 to 150,000 clones, less than 85% found once. Sequencing was performed on PBMCs. The receptors originated from a man in his forties in good health and CMV-seropositive.

A word on this clone: A read error may account for a junction end that differs from germline. The chain links TRBV7-7 to TRBJ2-2; the D gene is possibly TRBD2 (5 bases). Germline CDR1 and CDR2: SSHAT and FNYEAQ (reference sequence). The CDR3 runs 14 residues. CDR3 in amino acids: CASSFGLDTGELFF. As DNA, the CDR3 is TGTGCTAGCAGCTTTGGACTCGATACCGGGGAGCTGTTTTTT.

V is TRBV29-1 and J is TRBJ1-1; no clear D gene. The CDR3 loop spans 12 amino acids. V gave up 5 bases and J gave up 6 bases, with 13 bases separating them. Germline V CDR1 and CDR2: SQVTM, ANQGSEA. The CDR3 coding sequence is TGCAGCGTTTTCCGGGAGAAGGCTGAAGCTTTCTTT. Encoded protein: CSVFREKAEAFF.

This clone has more than one count but fewer than ten. This chain uses TRBV12-5 with TRBJ1-4; no firm D call. V dropped 2 bases and J dropped 7 bases, with 8 bases sitting between them. Germline assignment: CDR1 LGHNT and CDR2 FRNRAP. The CDR3 sequence is 13 residues long. Here the CDR3 reads CASGLRTGEKLFF. CDR3 in DNA: TGTGCTAGTGGTTTGAGGACTGGTGAAAAACTGTTTTTT.

V usage is TRBV7-2 and J usage is TRBJ1-1; D is possibly TRBD1 (5 bases). CDR3 size: 13 residues. V was pared by 6 bases and J by 6 bases, with 14 bases between. CDR1 is SGHTA, CDR2 FQGNSA, per germline. The CDR3 DNA follows: TGTGCCAGCAGTCCGGGACTGCGCTCTGAAGCTTTCTTT. This sequence encodes CASSPGLRSEAFF.

This clone was counted a few times. The chain has TRBV7-2 and TRBJ1-4, with D possibly matching TRBD1 (5 bases). The V gene's germline CDR1 is SGHTA and CDR2 FQGNSA. This CDR3 region has 14 residues. V lost 3 bases and J 13 bases, leaving 18 bases between the germline ends. The DNA of the CDR3 is TGTGCCAGCAGCTTCGGGGGAGGGGTGAAGAGACTGTTTTTT. Translating gives CASSFGGGVKRLFF.

This clone was counted a single time. The CDR3 bases are TGCGCCAGCAGTGAGTCACCGGGACAGGGTCGGGGGACTGAAGCTTTCTTT. Translation gives CASSESPGQGRGTEAFF. The rearrangement links TRBV10-1 to TRBJ1-1, with 9 bases lining up with TRBD1. Unmatched junction bases numbered 10, after V lost 0 bases and J lost 5 bases. The germline V gene encodes CDR1 WNHNN and CDR2 SYGVQD (reference sequence). This CDR3 comprises 17 residues.

This clone occurred a few times. The chain joins TRBV5-1 to TRBJ2-1, with D possibly matching TRBD1 (5 bases). V was trimmed by 0 bases and J by 8 bases, leaving 12 bases between them. The germline V gene has CDR1 SGHRS and CDR2 YFSETQ. The CDR3 is made up of 14 amino acids. CDR3 DNA: TGCGCCAGCAGCTTGGCTACAGGAGTCTATGAGCAGTTCTTC. This gives the protein CASSLATGVYEQFF.

The chain joins TRBV6-5 to TRBJ2-1; 8 bases are a match to TRBD2. The CDR3 contains 16 residues. J lost 4 bases, V lost 3 bases, and 8 bases had no gene match. Germline CDR1 MNHEY, CDR2 SVGAGI. This CDR3 reads CASSYLAGGQYNEQFF. The CDR3 coding sequence is TGTGCCAGCAGTTATCTCGCGGGAGGCCAGTACAATGAGCAGTTCTTC.